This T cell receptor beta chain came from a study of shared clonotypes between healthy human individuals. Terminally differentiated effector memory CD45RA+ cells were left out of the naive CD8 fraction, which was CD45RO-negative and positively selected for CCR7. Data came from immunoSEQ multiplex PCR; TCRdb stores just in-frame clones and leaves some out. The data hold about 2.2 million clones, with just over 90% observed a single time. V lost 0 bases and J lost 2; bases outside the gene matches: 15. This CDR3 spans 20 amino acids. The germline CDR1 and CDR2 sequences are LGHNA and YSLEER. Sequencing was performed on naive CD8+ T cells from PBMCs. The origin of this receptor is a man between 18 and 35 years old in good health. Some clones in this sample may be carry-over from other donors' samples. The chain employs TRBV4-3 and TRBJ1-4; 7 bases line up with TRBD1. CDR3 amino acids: CASSQDMSEGGAMTNEKLFF. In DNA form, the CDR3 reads TGCGCCAGCAGCCAAGATATGTCGGAAGGGGGCGCGATGACTAATGAAAAACTGTTTTTT.